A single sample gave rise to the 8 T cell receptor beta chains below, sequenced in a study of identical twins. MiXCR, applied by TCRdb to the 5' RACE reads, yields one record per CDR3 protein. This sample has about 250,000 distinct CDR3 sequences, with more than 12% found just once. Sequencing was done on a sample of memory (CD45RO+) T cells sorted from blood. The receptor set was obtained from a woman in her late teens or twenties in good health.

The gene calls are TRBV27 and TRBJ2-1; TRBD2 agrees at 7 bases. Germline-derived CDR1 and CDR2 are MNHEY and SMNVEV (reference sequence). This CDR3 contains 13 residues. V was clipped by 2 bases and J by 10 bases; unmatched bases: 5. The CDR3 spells CASSLMGGTEQFF. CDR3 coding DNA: TGTGCCAGCAGTTTAATGGGGGGGACCGAGCAGTTCTTC.

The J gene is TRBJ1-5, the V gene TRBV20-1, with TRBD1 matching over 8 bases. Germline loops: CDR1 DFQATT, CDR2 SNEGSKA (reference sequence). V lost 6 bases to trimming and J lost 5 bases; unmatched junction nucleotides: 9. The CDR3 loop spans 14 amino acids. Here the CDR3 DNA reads TGCAGTGCGTCGCGGACAGGGAGGGATCAGCCCCAGCATTTT. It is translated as CSASRTGRDQPQHF.

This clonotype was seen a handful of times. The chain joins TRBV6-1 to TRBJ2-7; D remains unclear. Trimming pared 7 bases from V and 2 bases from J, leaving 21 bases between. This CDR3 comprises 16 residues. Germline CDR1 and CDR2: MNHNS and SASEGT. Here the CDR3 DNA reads TGTGCCAGCAACCCTATCTTAACAACCCTAGCCTACGAGCAGTACTTC. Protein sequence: CASNPILTTLAYEQYF.

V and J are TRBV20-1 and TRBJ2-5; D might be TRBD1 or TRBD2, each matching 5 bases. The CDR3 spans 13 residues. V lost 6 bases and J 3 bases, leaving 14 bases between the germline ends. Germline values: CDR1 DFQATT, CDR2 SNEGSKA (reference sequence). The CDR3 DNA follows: TGCAGTGCCGTATCTCGGGGCGAAGAGACCCAGTACTTC. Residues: CSAVSRGEETQYF.

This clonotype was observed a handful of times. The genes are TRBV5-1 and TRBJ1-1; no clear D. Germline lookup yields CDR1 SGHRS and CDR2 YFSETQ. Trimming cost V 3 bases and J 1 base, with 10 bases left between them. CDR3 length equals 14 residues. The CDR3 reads CASSYLMGNTEAFF. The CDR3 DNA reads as TGCGCCAGCAGCTACCTGATGGGGAACACTGAAGCTTTCTTT.

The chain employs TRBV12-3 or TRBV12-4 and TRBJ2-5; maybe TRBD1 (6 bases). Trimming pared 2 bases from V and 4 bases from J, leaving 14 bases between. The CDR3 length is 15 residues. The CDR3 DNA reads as TGTGCCAGCAGTTTAACACAACCCAGGGGAGAGACCCAGTACTTC. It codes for CASSLTQPRGETQYF.

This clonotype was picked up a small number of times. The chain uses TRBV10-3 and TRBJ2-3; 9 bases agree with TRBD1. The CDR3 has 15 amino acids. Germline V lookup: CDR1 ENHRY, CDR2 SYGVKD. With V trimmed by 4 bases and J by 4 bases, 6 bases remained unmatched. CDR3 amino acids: CAISGPGQGSDTQYF. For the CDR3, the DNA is TGTGCCATCAGTGGCCCGGGACAGGGTTCAGATACGCAGTATTTT.

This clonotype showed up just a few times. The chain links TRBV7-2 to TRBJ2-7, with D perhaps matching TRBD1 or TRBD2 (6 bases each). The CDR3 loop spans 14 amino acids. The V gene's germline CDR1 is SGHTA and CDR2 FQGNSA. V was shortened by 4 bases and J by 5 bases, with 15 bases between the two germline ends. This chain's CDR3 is CASSSEGGIDEQYF. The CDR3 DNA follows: TGTGCCAGCAGCTCCGAAGGGGGGATCGACGAGCAGTACTTC.